The subject of this entry is one TCR beta chain. Germline assignment: CDR1 MDHEN and CDR2 SYDVKM. Trimming left V 6 bases short and J 0 bases short, with 8 bases between. This CDR3 is built from 13 residues. The source of the sample is a study of blood T cell repertoires in COVID-19. Study in general: Acute and convalescent COVID-19 samples came from the United States, Italy and Spain. Nucleic acid was either cDNA or gDNA, and it came from T cells, B-cell-depleted T cells, or PBMCs.

Per the authors' pipeline: Amplification of reference gene primers was used by the study to estimate nucleated cell counts. The repertoire was sequenced with immunoSEQ multiplex PCR; TCRdb's copy has only in-frame clones and lacks some. V, J and clone size derive from that table, while D and trimming were established from the DNA sequence. Of 110,000 or so clones detected, about 83% appear once; the ten largest clones hold around 6.6%. The sequence came from a man in his 70s with acute or convalescent COVID-19. The genes are TRBV28 and TRBJ1-1, with D hard to call. The source material was peripheral blood. CDR3 in DNA: TGTGCCAGCAGCTATAATATGAACACTGAAGCTTTCTTT. Its translation: CASSYNMNTEAFF.